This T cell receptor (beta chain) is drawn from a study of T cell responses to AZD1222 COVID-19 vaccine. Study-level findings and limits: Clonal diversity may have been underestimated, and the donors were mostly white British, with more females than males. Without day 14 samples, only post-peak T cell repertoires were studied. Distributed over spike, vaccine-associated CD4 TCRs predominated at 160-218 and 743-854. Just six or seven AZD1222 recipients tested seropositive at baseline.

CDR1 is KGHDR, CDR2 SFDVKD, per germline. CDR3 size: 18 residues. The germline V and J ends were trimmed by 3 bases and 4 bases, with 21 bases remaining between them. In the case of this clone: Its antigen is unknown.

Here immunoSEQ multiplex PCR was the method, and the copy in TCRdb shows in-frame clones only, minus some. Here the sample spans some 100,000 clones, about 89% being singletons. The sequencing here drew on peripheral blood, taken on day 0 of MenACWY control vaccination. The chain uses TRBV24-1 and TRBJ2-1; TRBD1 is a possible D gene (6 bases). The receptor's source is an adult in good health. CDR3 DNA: TGTGCCACCAGTGATCCGTTGGACCAGGACAGTACATACAATGAGCAGTTCTTC. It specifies CATSDPLDQDSTYNEQFF.